Listed below are T cell receptor beta chains from one sample, sequenced in a study of blood T cells in healthy people across ages. Via MiXCR, TCRdb re-called the 5' RACE reads, giving one row per CDR3 protein. The sample consists of some 1.5 million distinct CDR3 sequences, approximately 30% of them appearing once. The sequencing sample was made of blood. These receptors all come from a woman in her 30s in good health. The CDR3 runs from the conserved cysteine through the conserved F or W. A D gene is named only where the DNA matches it firmly. Some rows have no size entry. The others give once, few or many, or a class for an expanded clone.

v_gene	len	abundance	j_gene	d_gene	CDR3nt	CDR3aa
TRBV29-1	17	NA	TRBJ2-2	TRBD2	TGCAGCGTTTCCGGGACTAGCGGGAAATCGTCCACCGGGGAGCTGTTTTTT	CSVSGTSGKSSTGELFF
TRBV28	16	few	TRBJ2-1	NA	TGTGCCAGCAGTTTATTGGAGGAGGGGCGGGTCAATGAGCAGTTCTTC	CASSLLEEGRVNEQFF
TRBV28	12	few	TRBJ1-2	NA	TGTGCCAGCAGTCCCCGGGAAAATGGCTACACCTTC	CASSPRENGYTF
TRBV7-9	15	NA	TRBJ1-5	NA	TGTGCCAGCAGCTTAGTTGCCGGGGCCGATCAGCCCCAGCATTTT	CASSLVAGADQPQHF
TRBV5-1	15	NA	TRBJ2-5	NA	TGCGCCAGCAGCTTGGGGACTAATTCCCCTGAGACCCAGTACTTC	CASSLGTNSPETQYF
TRBV20-1	19	few	TRBJ2-5	TRBD2	TGCAGTGCTAGAGATCAGGGCCGGGTTCGTGCGGGAGGCAGAGAGACCCAGTACTTC	CSARDQGRVRAGGRETQYF
TRBV5-1	15	many	TRBJ2-1	NA	TGCGCCAGCAGCTTGCAAGGGACCCCCTACAATGAGCAGTTCTTC	CASSLQGTPYNEQFF
TRBV20-1	13	NA	TRBJ1-1	NA	TGCAGTGCTAGCGGACAGCTGAACACTGAAGCTTTCTTT	CSASGQLNTEAFF
TRBV27	15	NA	TRBJ2-7	TRBD2	TGTGCCAGCAGCGCCTCCGGGACTAGCGGCTACGAGCAGTACTTC	CASSASGTSGYEQYF
TRBV5-1	13	NA	TRBJ2-5	NA	TGCGCCAGCAGCTTGTCATCATCAGAGACCCAGTACTTC	CASSLSSSETQYF
TRBV6-5	16	many	TRBJ2-7	NA	TGTGCCAGCAGTTACCTGGGGGGAGGACGGGCCTACGAGCAGTACTTC	CASSYLGGGRAYEQYF
TRBV27	13	NA	TRBJ1-5	NA	TGTGCCAGCAGTCCTACCAGGGAACAGCCCCAGCATTTT	CASSPTREQPQHF
TRBV20-1	12	few	TRBJ2-5	NA	TGCAGTGCTCCCGGAGGGGTGGAGACCCAGTACTTC	CSAPGGVETQYF
TRBV7-9	13	few	TRBJ2-1	NA	TGTGCCAGCAGCTTAACCCAAGTCAATGAGCAGTTCTTC	CASSLTQVNEQFF
TRBV29-1	12	many	TRBJ2-7	TRBD1	TGCAGCTCAAGACAGGGGTGGTACGAGCAGTACTTC	CSSRQGWYEQYF
TRBV27	15	few	TRBJ2-7	NA	TGTGCCAGCAGTGCGGCCGGGACTGTAGCCTACGAGCAGTACTTC	CASSAAGTVAYEQYF
TRBV12-3/TRBV12-4	16	few	TRBJ1-5	NA	TGTGCCAGCAGTTTAATTCTTTGGGCCAGCTTGGAGCCCCAGCATTTT	CASSLILWASLEPQHF
TRBV20-1	14	few	TRBJ2-5	NA	TGCAGTGGTTCCCGGGACAGCGGGGAAGAGACCCAGTACTTC	CSGSRDSGEETQYF
TRBV6-1	13	NA	TRBJ2-5	NA	TGTGCCAGCAGTGATTCATCCCGAGAGACCCAGTACTTC	CASSDSSRETQYF
TRBV5-6	16	few	TRBJ2-7	NA	TGTGCCAGCAGCTTGGGCGCGCGAAAAAGCTCCTACGAGCAGTACTTC	CASSLGARKSSYEQYF
TRBV2	14	NA	TRBJ2-7	TRBD2	TGTGCCAGCAATCGCCGGGAGGCCGGGGACGAGCAGTACTTC	CASNRREAGDEQYF
TRBV6-2/TRBV6-3	14	NA	TRBJ2-3	NA	TGTGCCGGCAGTTTATTTGAGGTGGCAGATACGCAGTATTTT	CAGSLFEVADTQYF
TRBV2	19	NA	TRBJ1-5	TRBD1	TGTGCCAGCAGTGTCCAACGGGGGACAGGAGGGAGTGGGGAACAGCCCCAGCATTTT	CASSVQRGTGGSGEQPQHF
TRBV20-1	14	many	TRBJ2-3	NA	TGCAGTGCTAGATCGGGACTGAGCACAGATACGCAGTATTTT	CSARSGLSTDTQYF
TRBV27	14	few	TRBJ2-7	TRBD1	TGTGCCAGCAGACGGACAGGGGATGACTACGAGCAGTACTTC	CASRRTGDDYEQYF
TRBV5-1	16	NA	TRBJ2-3	TRBD2	TGCGCCAGCAGCTCGCCAGCGGGGGTGGGCACAGATACGCAGTATTTT	CASSSPAGVGTDTQYF
TRBV5-4	17	few	TRBJ2-1	TRBD2	TGTGCCAGCAGCTTGGTATCTACTAGCGGGAAAGGTAATGAGCAGTTCTTC	CASSLVSTSGKGNEQFF
TRBV20-1	14	NA	TRBJ2-3	TRBD2	TGCTCCCTGGGGGCTAGCGGGAGGGCAGATACGCAGTATTTT	CSLGASGRADTQYF
TRBV29-1	14	NA	TRBJ2-2	NA	TGCAGCGTTGAATGGGACCCGAACACCGGGGAGCTGTTTTTT	CSVEWDPNTGELFF
TRBV20-1	14	few	TRBJ2-3	TRBD2	TGCAGTGCTAGAGTAGCGGGGGGCCCAGATACGCAGTATTTT	CSARVAGGPDTQYF
TRBV5-1	16	many	TRBJ2-1	NA	TGCGCCAGCAGCTTTACGACAGCTGCTTCCTACAATGAGCAGTTCTTC	CASSFTTAASYNEQFF
TRBV7-2	12	NA	TRBJ2-7	NA	TGTGCCAGCAGCTTGCAGGGGATCGAGCAGTACTTC	CASSLQGIEQYF
TRBV6-1	14	NA	TRBJ2-3	NA	TGTGCCAGCAGTGACTGGGGCCGAGGAGATACGCAGTATTTT	CASSDWGRGDTQYF
TRBV14	17	few	TRBJ2-1	NA	TGTGCCAGCAGCCAAGATCGCGCGGCAGGGGAAAGGGATGAGCAGTTCTTC	CASSQDRAAGERDEQFF
TRBV7-9	15	NA	TRBJ2-3	NA	TGTGCCAGCAGCTTCAGTCCCGCTAGCACAGATACGCAGTATTTT	CASSFSPASTDTQYF
TRBV19	18	NA	TRBJ2-6	TRBD1	TGTGCCAGTAGCCCCGGGACAGGGTCCTCCTCTGGGGCCAACGTCCTGACTTTC	CASSPGTGSSSGANVLTF
TRBV28	21	NA	TRBJ2-2	TRBD2	TGTGCCAGCAGTTCTATAACCTCGGGACCAGCGGGGAGACCGAACACCGGGGAGCTGTTTTTT	CASSSITSGPAGRPNTGELFF
TRBV6-2/TRBV6-3	18	many	TRBJ2-6	TRBD1	TGTGCCAGCAGTCGACCGCGACAGGGAAGCTCTGGGGCCAACGTCCTGACTTTC	CASSRPRQGSSGANVLTF
TRBV18	14	few	TRBJ1-1	NA	TGTGCCAGCTCCCAAATCGCAGGGACCACTGAAGCTTTCTTT	CASSQIAGTTEAFF
TRBV9	14	many	TRBJ1-1	NA	TGTGCCAGCAGCGTAAAGGAGCGGCTGACTGAAGCTTTCTTT	CASSVKERLTEAFF
TRBV29-1	14	many	TRBJ2-3	NA	TGCAGCGTTGAAGGGACTAAATCCACAGATACGCAGTATTTT	CSVEGTKSTDTQYF